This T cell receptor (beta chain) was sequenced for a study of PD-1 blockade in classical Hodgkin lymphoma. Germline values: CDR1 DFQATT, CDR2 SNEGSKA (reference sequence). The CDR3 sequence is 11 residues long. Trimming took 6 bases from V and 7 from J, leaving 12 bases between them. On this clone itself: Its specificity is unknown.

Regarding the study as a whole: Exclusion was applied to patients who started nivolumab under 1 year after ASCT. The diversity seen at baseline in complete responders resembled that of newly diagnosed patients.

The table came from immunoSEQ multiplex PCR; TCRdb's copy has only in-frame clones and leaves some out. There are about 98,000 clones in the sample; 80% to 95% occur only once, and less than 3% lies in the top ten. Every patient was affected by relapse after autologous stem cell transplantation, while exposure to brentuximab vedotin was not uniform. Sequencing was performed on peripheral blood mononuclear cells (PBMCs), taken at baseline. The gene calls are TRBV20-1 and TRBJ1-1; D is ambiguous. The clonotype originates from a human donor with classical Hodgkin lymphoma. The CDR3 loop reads CSARDWVEAFF. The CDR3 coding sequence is TGCAGTGCCCGAGATTGGGTTGAAGCTTTCTTT.